This T cell receptor (beta chain) appears in the sequencing data of a study of STAT5B mutations in CD4+ large granular lymphocyte leukemia (dated by TCRdb to between 2021 and 2024). In terms of the full investigation: Among the healthy controls, the CDR3 'QG' motif was associated with a particular HLA allele. Flow cytometry performed on FACSCanto II or FACSVerse showed that the purified fractions had more than 95% purity among lymphocytes. TCRbeta repertoires of CD4+ T-cell large granular lymphocyte leukemia patients were compared with those of healthy blood donors. Study-wide conclusions, independent of this receptor: The data were not HLA-matched, and the higher clonality in CD4+ T-LGLL than in CD8+ T-LGLL could be due to the relatively small sample size. Enrichment of TRBV06-family usage was observed among the top patient clones (8/27) relative to healthy controls (2/35). The main leukemic clonotypes were found to be private to each patient, although about 25% of the main leukemic clonotypes were detected at low frequency in the non-leukemic repertoires of other patients. Compared with healthy CD4+ repertoires, CD4-sorted patient repertoires appeared more clonal, and this difference remained even after the putative leukemic clones were removed.

The immunoSEQ assay at survey resolution was used to sequence TCRbeta rearrangements from genomic DNA. From the authors' description of their analysis: In the TCR sequencing data, the lowest productive clonotype frequency that could be detected was 2.59 x 10-5. Only productive TCRbeta rearrangements, defined as complete and in-frame sequences, were included in the analyses. Clonality for each sample was calculated as Simpson clonality in the immunoSEQ Analyzer version 3.0. Clones were categorized by frequency as very rare, small, medium, large (1-20%) or hyperexpanded (>20%). Generation probabilities were estimated with OLGA 1.2.3, V-gene circos plots were made with VDJtools, specificities were looked up in VDJdb, and CDR3 motifs were identified with GLIPH. What TCRdb holds here is the immuneACCESS table cut down to in-frame rearrangements. Part of the clones is not present; checked against another copy, under half of the missing clones reflect an unresolved V gene, and the others are unexplained. That table supplies the V and J calls and clone size; D and trimming were determined from the DNA. Recorded for this sample are some 34,000 clones; more than 60% of them occurred a single time. Around 2.1% of the sample lies in the top ten.

The sample holds a few counts of this clone. Its antigen is unknown. Base qualities are not recorded, but no much larger clone differs from it by a single base. The healthy control group was made up of roughly 39 blood donors, and the Finnish Red Cross blood service supplied their buffy coats. All TCR-sequenced material derived from peripheral blood: patient blood samples and healthy donor buffy coats. Ficoll-Hypaque gradient centrifugation was used to isolate peripheral blood mononuclear cells. Magnetic purification was used to isolate CD4+ cells from the buffy coats of the healthy controls. The Gentra Puregene Cell and Tissue kit was used to extract genomic DNA, and a Qubit 2.0 fluorometer was used to measure the amount of genomic DNA. Ends trimmed: V by 3 bases, J by 8 bases; bases unmatched to a gene: 4. As encoded in the germline V gene (reference sequence), CDR1 is SEHNR while CDR2 is FQNEAQ. The CDR3 goes from the cysteine to the phenylalanine over 14 residues. Left in the record is the CDR3 DNA by itself, 42 bases read in frame from the first base.

This chain joins TRBV7-9 to TRBJ1-4, with 9 bases in between that match TRBD1. Sequenced input: CD4+ T cells from blood buffy coats. The source is a human donor in good health. The nucleotide sequence reads TGTGCCAGCAGCTTCACAGGGGGCAGGGAAAAACTGTTTTTT. This translates into CASSFTGGREKLFF.